The 27 T cell receptor beta chains given below trace back to one sample, sequenced in a study of blood T cell repertoires in COVID-19. Clones were sequenced by immunoSEQ multiplex PCR, and TCRdb holds only the in-frame ones, with some missing. The data show roughly 70,000 clones, 85% to 95% seen once. The sample taken for sequencing was peripheral blood. The source of these receptors is an older woman with active COVID-19.

The rearrangement uses TRBV2 and TRBJ1-2; TRBD1 matches 11 bases. The CDR3 spans 16 residues. The germline gives CDR1 SNHLY, CDR2 FYNNEI. The ends lost 10 bases at V and 7 bases at J; junction bases unmatched: 17. The CDR3 DNA is TGTGCCAACTACATCAGCGGGACAGGGGGTGACTTTGGCTACACCTTC. Amino acid sequence: CANYISGTGGDFGYTF.

This sequence joins TRBV5-4 and TRBJ1-2; 8 positions agree with TRBD1. Germline CDR1 SGHNT, CDR2 YYREEE (reference sequence). J was trimmed by 5 bases and V by 0 bases; bases with no gene match: 6. The CDR3 contains 15 residues. In DNA, the CDR3 is TGTGCCAGCAGCTTGGGGCTGACAGGGGAGTATGGCTACACCTTC. Protein sequence: CASSLGLTGEYGYTF.

The chain employs TRBV18 and TRBJ2-5; 9 bases match TRBD1. The germline CDR1 and CDR2 sequences are KGHSH and LQKENI. V was clipped by 0 bases and J by 5 bases; unmatched bases: 7. This CDR3 has 16 residues. The CDR3 DNA is TGTGCCAGCTCACCACCGACAGGGGGATCCGCGGAGACCCAGTACTTC. Its protein is CASSPPTGGSAETQYF. The full variable domain, completed using reference TRBV18 and TRBJ2-5, is NAGVMQNPRHLVRRRGQEARLRCSPMKGHSHVYWYRQLPEEGLKFMVYLQKENIIDESGMPKERFSAEFPKEGPSILRIQQVVRGDSAAYFCASSPPTGGSAETQYFGPGTRLLVL.

The rearrangement links TRBV5-1 to TRBJ1-2; D ambiguous. The CDR3 covers 17 residues. Germline assignment: CDR1 SGHRS and CDR2 YFSETQ. V was pared by 4 bases and J by 3 bases, with 22 bases between. The chain's CDR3 is CASSHGLTSQRDYGYTF. CDR3 bases: TGCGCCAGCAGCCATGGACTGACATCCCAACGGGACTATGGCTACACCTTC.

This sequence joins TRBV4-2 and TRBJ2-1; 10 bases fit TRBD2. Per the germline V gene, CDR1 is LGHNA and CDR2 is YNFKEQ. With 1 base clipped from V and 5 bases from J, the junction kept 8 bases outside the gene matches. This CDR3 is built from 17 residues. The CDR3 region is CASSQAMASGRHNEQFF. CDR3 DNA: TGTGCCAGCAGCCAAGCGATGGCTAGCGGGAGACACAATGAGCAGTTCTTC.

The chain is built from TRBV10-2 and TRBJ2-5; no definite D call. V lost 6 bases and J lost 2, with 7 bases in between. CDR1 and CDR2 from the germline V gene are WSHSY and SAAADI. The CDR3 consists of 12 residues. The CDR3 spells CASRRGQETQYF. The CDR3 nucleotides read TGCGCCAGCAGACGAGGTCAAGAGACCCAGTACTTC.

This clone showed up just once. The chain carries TRBV18 and TRBJ2-1; possibly TRBD1 for D (6 bases). The V and J ends lost 1 base and 5 bases respectively, with 9 bases between them. Germline V gene lookup returns CDR1 KGHSH and CDR2 LQKENI. CDR3 length: 14 residues. The CDR3 loop is CASSPQGENNEQFF. The CDR3 nucleotides are TGTGCCAGCTCACCACAGGGGGAGAACAATGAGCAGTTCTTC.

V and J are TRBV18 and TRBJ1-2, with 8 nucleotides matching TRBD1. CDR3 length: 13 residues. Germline V CDR1 and CDR2: KGHSH, LQKENI. The J segment lost 8 bases and the V segment lost 6 bases, leaving 8 bases of the junction unmatched. CDR3 nucleotide sequence: TGTGCCAGCTCCCCGGACAGGGTGCGAGGCTACACCTTC. It is translated as CASSPDRVRGYTF.

This clone has a single count. V gene TRBV18 combines with J gene TRBJ2-3; D unclear. V lost 3 bases and J 1 base, leaving 5 bases between the germline ends. Germline V gene data show CDR1 as KGHSH and CDR2 as LQKENI. This CDR3 spans 13 amino acids. The CDR3 is CASSPPGTDTQYF. The CDR3 coding sequence is TGTGCCAGCTCACCCCCGGGCACAGATACGCAGTATTTT. The full variable domain, with the rest looked up from reference TRBV18 and TRBJ2-3, is NAGVMQNPRHLVRRRGQEARLRCSPMKGHSHVYWYRQLPEEGLKFMVYLQKENIIDESGMPKERFSAEFPKEGPSILRIQQVVRGDSAAYFCASSPPGTDTQYFGPGTRLTVL.

This chain links TRBV30 with TRBJ1-3; D is unclear. Germline CDR1 and CDR2: GTSNPN and SVGIG (reference sequence). The CDR3 has 10 residues. The germline V and J ends were trimmed by 5 bases and 6 bases, with 5 bases remaining between them. The CDR3 nucleotides read TGTGCCTGGCAACAAAACACCATATATTTT. Protein sequence: CAWQQNTIYF.

This chain joins TRBV6-1 and TRBJ2-3; 9 positions agree with TRBD1. Germline lookup yields CDR1 MNHNS and CDR2 SASEGT. The V and J ends lost 3 bases and 6 bases, in that order; junction bases with no gene match: 10. This CDR3 has 16 amino acids. This CDR3 is CASSELSGTGIDTQYF. The CDR3, as DNA: TGTGCCAGCAGTGAGCTCTCCGGGACAGGGATCGATACGCAGTATTTT.

The chain is built from TRBV7-9 and TRBJ1-3; TRBD1 agrees at 11 bases. With V trimmed by 2 bases and J by 4 bases, 7 bases remained unmatched. The CDR3 totals 17 residues. Looked up from germline, CDR1 is SEHNR and CDR2 is FQNEAQ (reference sequence). The CDR3 coding sequence is TGTGCCAGCAGCTTATTCGGGACAGGGGGTTTCGGAAACACCATATATTTT. Translating it yields CASSLFGTGGFGNTIYF. The whole variable domain, filled in from reference TRBV7-9 and TRBJ1-3, reads DTGVSQNPRHKITKRGQNVTFRCDPISEHNRLYWYRQTLGQGPEFLTYFQNEAQLEKSRLLSDRFSAERPKGSFSTLEIQRTEQGDSAMYLCASSLFGTGGFGNTIYFGEGSWLTVV.

This chain links TRBV5-1 with TRBJ2-7; D is unclear. V was clipped by 5 bases and J by 0 bases, with 12 bases between them. The germline V gene has CDR1 SGHRS and CDR2 YFSETQ. The CDR3 loop spans 14 amino acids. Here the CDR3 reads CASRLYSSSYEQYF. The DNA for the CDR3 is TGCGCCAGCAGACTGTACTCGAGCTCCTACGAGCAGTACTTC.

This sequence joins TRBV29-1 and TRBJ2-1; maybe TRBD2 (6 bases). The germline V gene encodes CDR1 SQVTM and CDR2 ANQGSEA. The V end lost 7 bases, the J end lost 11 bases, and 18 bases lay between the germline ends. The CDR3 runs 12 residues. The CDR3 sequence is CSAGTAESKQFF. CDR3 coding DNA: TGCAGCGCCGGGACTGCCGAAAGTAAGCAGTTCTTC.

This chain connects TRBV7-2 to TRBJ2-1; 13 nucleotides agree with TRBD2. The V gene's germline CDR1 is SGHTA and CDR2 FQGNSA. The CDR3 extends over 16 amino acids. Trimming at V came to 2 bases and at J to 10 bases, leaving 8 bases not matched to a gene. CDR3 bases: TGTGCCAGCAGCTTACCGGGACTAGCGGGATTGGGAGAGCAGTTCTTC. This sequence encodes CASSLPGLAGLGEQFF.

V gene TRBV14 combines with J gene TRBJ1-1; 7 bases are a match to TRBD1. After removal of 4 bases from V and 2 bases from J, the junction contained 19 bases not matched to a gene. Per the germline V gene, CDR1 is SGHDN and CDR2 is FVKESK. The CDR3 covers 19 residues. CDR3 region: CASSRRVRGPSGLNTEAFF. The CDR3 coding sequence is TGTGCCAGCAGCCGCCGGGTGAGGGGGCCTTCCGGATTAAACACTGAAGCTTTCTTT.

The chain is built from TRBV21-1 and TRBJ1-6; the table assigns TRBD1, which was not confirmed against the DNA. TRBV21-1 is marked as a pseudogene. The CDR3 contains 21 residues. CDR3 region: CASSRPREVGHGRSYNSPLHF. DNA of the CDR3: TGTGCCAGCAGCAGGCCCCGAGAGGTGGGACACGGGCGCTCCTATAATTCACCCCTCCACTTT.

This clone has a handful of counts. V usage is TRBV7-9 and J usage is TRBJ1-5; TRBD1 is a possible D gene (5 bases). V lost 1 base, J lost 6 bases, and 13 bases lay in between. The CDR3 totals 15 residues. The germline gives CDR1 SEHNR, CDR2 FQNEAQ (reference sequence). CDR3 region: CASSLDGSGGQPQHF. The CDR3 DNA is TGTGCCAGCAGCTTAGATGGGTCGGGGGGTCAGCCCCAGCATTTT.

The V gene is TRBV5-1, the J gene TRBJ1-1; TRBD1 aligns across 10 bases. V lost 4 bases and J lost 1; bases outside the gene matches: 4. CDR1 is SGHRS, CDR2 YFSETQ, per germline. This CDR3 has 15 amino acids. CDR3 nucleotides: TGCGCCAGCAGCGTAGGGGACAGGGGGAACACTGAAGCTTTCTTT. This codes for CASSVGDRGNTEAFF.

V is TRBV15 and J is TRBJ1-1; TRBD1 matches 9 bases. CDR3 length: 15 amino acids. Germline loops: CDR1 LNHNV, CDR2 YYDKDF (reference sequence). The junction had 4 bases not matched to a gene; V was cut back by 0 bases and J by 5 bases. The CDR3 coding sequence is TGTGCCACCAGCAGAGAGGGACAGGGAGGGACTGAAGCTTTCTTT. Its protein product is CATSREGQGGTEAFF.

V is TRBV7-9 and J is TRBJ2-3; 9 bases fit TRBD2. In germline, CDR1 is SEHNR, CDR2 FQNEAQ (reference sequence). The CDR3 contains 15 residues. J was trimmed by 0 bases and V by 7 bases; bases with no gene match: 5. The DNA of the CDR3 is TGTGCCAGCACGGCGGGAGGGCCCAGCACAGATACGCAGTATTTT. It encodes CASTAGGPSTDTQYF.

V gene TRBV28 combines with J gene TRBJ1-2; perhaps TRBD1 as D (5 bases). Trimming removed 2 bases at V and 8 bases at J, with 15 bases between. The CDR3 has 14 amino acids. CDR1 MDHEN and CDR2 SYDVKM come from the germline V gene. The CDR3 spells CASSLPPGGRGYTF. In DNA, the CDR3 is TGTGCCAGCAGTTTACCCCCGGGGGGAAGGGGCTACACCTTC.

This chain joins TRBV2 and TRBJ2-2, with 8 nucleotides matching TRBD2. Germline-derived CDR1 and CDR2 are SNHLY and FYNNEI. This CDR3 is built from 14 residues. The junction had 5 bases not matched to a gene; V was cut back by 6 bases and J by 5 bases. The CDR3 DNA reads as TGTGCCAGCAGGGTTGCGGGAGGTACCGGGGAGCTGTTTTTT. Protein sequence: CASRVAGGTGELFF.

The chain uses TRBV5-4 and TRBJ1-6, with D hard to call. Germline V gene sequence: CDR1 SGHNT, CDR2 YYREEE (reference sequence). Deletions cut 0 bases from V and 2 bases from J, with 12 bases between. This CDR3 spans 17 amino acids. The CDR3 bases are TGTGCCAGCAGCTTGGCCGTGACTACTCCCTATAATTCACCCCTCCACTTT. The encoded protein is CASSLAVTTPYNSPLHF.

The chain uses TRBV28 and TRBJ2-7, with TRBD1 identical over 10 bases. The CDR3 totals 14 residues. Germline V gene data show CDR1 as MDHEN and CDR2 as SYDVKM. The V gene end was trimmed by 5 bases and the J gene end by 3 bases; junction bases not matched to a gene: 4. The CDR3 DNA reads as TGTGCCAGCAGTGGGACAGGGGAGGGCTACGAGCAGTACTTC. Amino acid sequence: CASSGTGEGYEQYF.

This rearrangement joins TRBV4-2 to TRBJ2-7; 14 bases align to TRBD2. This CDR3 spans 15 amino acids. J was trimmed by 4 bases and V by 1 base; bases with no gene match: 0. CDR1 and CDR2 from the germline V gene are LGHNA and YNFKEQ. CDR3 in amino acids: CASSQGLAGGYEQYF. CDR3 DNA sequence: TGTGCCAGCAGCCAAGGACTAGCGGGAGGGTACGAGCAGTACTTC.

V is TRBV7-2 and J is TRBJ1-3; D gene uncertain. Germline-derived CDR1 and CDR2 are SGHTA and FQGNSA. This CDR3 has 14 residues. Trimming shortened V by 3 bases and J by 6 bases, and 12 bases separated the two germline ends. Written as DNA, the CDR3 is TGTGCCAGCAGCTTTCTCGAGATCGCAAACACCATATATTTT. This encodes CASSFLEIANTIYF.